The 25 T cell receptor beta chains given below trace back to one sample, sequenced in a study of cytomegalovirus exposure and HLA in healthy donors listed by TCRdb under 2017. Libraries came from the immunoSEQ multiplex PCR assay. The table was pulled from immuneACCESS by TCRdb, which kept in-frame rearrangements only. Such tables lose some clones; where checked, under half of the loss comes from unresolved V genes, and the rest has no known cause. The sample table contains over 75,000 clones; only one count was recorded for approximately 81% of them. Together, the top ten hold 20% of the sample. Sequenced: PBMCs. These receptor sequences come from a man younger than 35 in good health and CMV-seropositive.

The chain recombines TRBV11-3 with TRBJ1-4; D is perhaps TRBD1 (6 bases). Germline V gene sequence: CDR1 SGHNT, CDR2 YENEEA. This CDR3 comprises 14 residues. Deletions cut 2 bases from V and 8 bases from J, with 12 bases between. The CDR3 loop is CASSLWGPGEKLFF. CDR3 bases: TGTGCCAGCAGCTTATGGGGGCCTGGGGAAAAACTGTTTTTT.

The V gene is TRBV18, the J gene TRBJ1-5; D may be TRBD1 (5 bases). Trimming removed 6 bases at V and 1 base at J, with 10 bases between. The CDR3 is 14 amino acids. CDR1 is KGHSH and CDR2 is LQKENI in the germline V gene. CDR3 in DNA: TGTGCCAGCTCTTCCGGGGGGAGCAATCAGCCCCAGCATTTT. This sequence encodes CASSSGGSNQPQHF.

The V and J genes are TRBV5-1 and TRBJ2-7, with 10 nucleotides matching TRBD1. J lost 6 bases, V lost 4 bases, and 7 bases had no gene match. This CDR3 region has 14 residues. Germline V gene sequence: CDR1 SGHRS, CDR2 YFSETQ. The CDR3 region is CASSTGQGEFEQYF. The CDR3 DNA is TGCGCCAGCAGCACCGGACAGGGGGAATTCGAGCAGTACTTC.

The chain links TRBV11-2 to TRBJ2-2; TRBD2 might be the D (5 bases). The V gene's germline CDR1 is SGHAT and CDR2 FQNNGV. The CDR3 is made up of 14 amino acids. V gave up 3 bases and J gave up 5 bases, with 10 bases separating them. CDR3 amino acids: CASSLDGVTGELFF. CDR3 bases: TGTGCCAGCAGCTTGGACGGGGTAACCGGGGAGCTGTTTTTT. The full variable domain, in which reference TRBV11-2 and TRBJ2-2 provide the parts outside the CDR3, is EAGVAQSPRYKIIEKRQSVAFWCNPISGHATLYWYQQILGQGPKLLIQFQNNGVVDDSQLPKDRFSAERLKGVDSTLKIQPAKLEDSAVYLCASSLDGVTGELFFGEGSRLTVL.

V and J are TRBV28 and TRBJ2-7; TRBD1 matches at 9 bases. The CDR3 runs to 14 residues. The trim removed 6 bases at V and 3 bases at J, leaving 6 bases unmatched. Germline V CDR1 and CDR2: MDHEN, SYDVKM. The CDR3 spells CASSPGDRVYEQYF. The CDR3 DNA follows: TGTGCCAGCAGCCCTGGGGACAGGGTCTACGAGCAGTACTTC.

The chain uses TRBV7-6 and TRBJ2-5; 8 nucleotides line up with TRBD1. V was pared by 3 bases and J by 5 bases, with 8 bases of the junction left unmatched. Germline V gene sequence: CDR1 SGHVS, CDR2 FNYEAQ. This CDR3 spans 15 amino acids. The CDR3 coding sequence is TGTGCCAGCAGCTTTAACACAGGGGGTCGGGAGACCCAGTACTTC. The encoded protein is CASSFNTGGRETQYF.

The chain uses TRBV11-1 and TRBJ2-1, with 9 bases lining up with TRBD2. Germline values: CDR1 SGHAT, CDR2 FQDESV (reference sequence). The CDR3 spans 16 residues. Trimming removed 1 base from V and 2 bases from J; junction bases left unmatched: 3. The CDR3 region is CASSLEIAGAYNEQFF. The CDR3, as DNA: TGTGCCAGCAGCTTAGAGATAGCGGGAGCCTACAATGAGCAGTTCTTC.

This sequence joins TRBV28 and TRBJ1-5, with 11 bases identical to TRBD1. The CDR3 runs to 14 residues. CDR1 MDHEN and CDR2 SYDVKM come from the germline V gene. J lost 6 bases, V lost 3 bases, and 1 base had no gene match. The CDR3 sequence is CASSLDRGPQPQHF. CDR3 in DNA: TGTGCCAGCAGTTTGGACAGGGGGCCTCAGCCCCAGCATTTT.

Here the CDR3 DNA reads TGTGCCTGGAGAAGGCAGGGGGATTCACCCCTCCACTTT. It translates to CAWRRQGDSPLHF. V is TRBV30 and J is TRBJ1-6; TRBD1 matches 7 bases. V was clipped by 3 bases and J by 8 bases; unmatched bases: 4. The CDR3 consists of 13 residues. CDR1 GTSNPN and CDR2 SVGIG come from the germline V gene (reference sequence).

The chain couples TRBV30 to TRBJ2-3; perhaps TRBD2 as D (6 bases). CDR3 length: 15 amino acids. Germline lookup yields CDR1 GTSNPN and CDR2 SVGIG (reference sequence). Trimming cost V 1 base and J 2 bases, with 13 bases left between them. The CDR3 nucleotides read TGTGCCTGGAGTGGGTGGCGGGGCGCCACAGATACGCAGTATTTT. Its translation is CAWSGWRGATDTQYF.

The genes are TRBV4-1 and TRBJ1-1; weak D call: TRBD1 (5 bases). The V end lost 2 bases, the J end lost 0 bases, and 19 bases lay between the germline ends. Germline V gene sequence: CDR1 MGHRA, CDR2 YSYEKL. The CDR3 extends over 18 amino acids. The CDR3, as DNA: TGCGCCAGCAGCCAATCAATCCCTCGGGGGGGACTGAACACTGAAGCTTTCTTT. Translating it yields CASSQSIPRGGLNTEAFF.

This clone showed up just a few times. This sequence joins TRBV18 and TRBJ2-6; D is unclear. Between the trimmed V and J ends, which lost 5 bases and 1 base, there was a span of 3 bases. The CDR3 is 13 amino acids. Germline V gene sequence: CDR1 KGHSH, CDR2 LQKENI. The CDR3 protein is CASSSSGANVLTF. CDR3 sequence (DNA): TGTGCCAGCTCATCGTCTGGGGCCAACGTCCTGACTTTC.

V usage is TRBV5-1 and J usage is TRBJ2-5, with 10 bases that match TRBD1. The CDR3 contains 15 residues. J gave up 6 bases and V 4 bases, and 9 bases lay outside the gene matches. The germline CDR1 and CDR2 sequences are SGHRS and YFSETQ. CDR3 residues: CASSPEGDRGQTQYF. DNA for the CDR3: TGCGCCAGCAGCCCCGAGGGGGACAGGGGCCAGACCCAGTACTTC.

The gene calls are TRBV11-2 and TRBJ2-2; 7 positions match TRBD1. The V segment lost 4 bases and the J segment 3 bases; nucleotides outside the gene matches: 14. Germline CDR1 is SGHAT and CDR2 is FQNNGV. The CDR3 runs 18 residues. DNA for the CDR3: TGTGCCAGCAGCTCTCACAGGGGCCGCTTTAAGGACACCGGGGAGCTGTTTTTT. Translating it yields CASSSHRGRFKDTGELFF.

The chain couples TRBV19 to TRBJ1-4; 8 bases fit TRBD1. Germline assignment: CDR1 LNHDA and CDR2 SQIVND (reference sequence). This CDR3 comprises 15 residues. Trimming removed 5 bases from V and 5 bases from J; junction bases left unmatched: 7. CDR3 in DNA: TGTGCCAGTAGTCCGTGGACAGGGCTGAATGAAAAACTGTTTTTT. Translated, it gives CASSPWTGLNEKLFF. Based on the CDR3 plus reference TRBV19 and TRBJ1-4, the full variable domain is DGGITQSPKYLFRKEGQNVTLSCEQNLNHDAMYWYRQDPGQGLRLIYYSQIVNDFQKGDIAEGYSVSREKKESFPLTVTSAQKNPTAFYLCASSPWTGLNEKLFFGSGTQLSVL.

The chain links TRBV4-1 to TRBJ1-1; TRBD1 matches 8 bases. The CDR3 is 16 residues long. Germline V gene lookup returns CDR1 MGHRA and CDR2 YSYEKL. V was pared by 0 bases and J by 1 base, with 4 bases of the junction left unmatched. The CDR3 DNA reads TGCGCCAGCAGCCAAGAGGGCAGGGGGCGGAACACTGAAGCTTTCTTT. Encoded protein: CASSQEGRGRNTEAFF.

This sequence joins TRBV6-5 and TRBJ1-2, with 8 bases aligning to TRBD1. Germline V CDR1 and CDR2: MNHEY, SVGAGI. V shed 5 bases and J 2 bases; nucleotides not matched to a gene: 7. The CDR3 covers 15 residues. Here the CDR3 reads CASSMDREGNYGYTF. The CDR3 coding sequence is TGTGCCAGCAGTATGGACAGGGAGGGAAACTATGGCTACACCTTC.

The V call is TRBV7-8, the J call TRBJ1-5, with 8 bases matching TRBD1. Germline lookup yields CDR1 SGHVS and CDR2 FQNEAQ. V shed 4 bases and J 5 bases; nucleotides not matched to a gene: 10. The CDR3 is 16 amino acids. CDR3 region: CASSSIGQGRDQPQHF. Written as DNA, the CDR3 is TGTGCCAGCAGCTCGATAGGACAGGGACGGGATCAGCCCCAGCATTTT.

The chain joins TRBV9 to TRBJ2-3, with 11 bases aligning to TRBD2. The junction had 7 bases not matched to a gene; V was cut back by 3 bases and J by 7 bases. The CDR3 consists of 15 residues. From germline, CDR1 is SGDLS and CDR2 YYNGEE. The CDR3 here is CASSATSGSAHTQYF. The CDR3 DNA sequence: TGTGCCAGCAGCGCCACTAGCGGGAGCGCTCATACGCAGTATTTT.

The V gene is TRBV5-1, the J gene TRBJ2-5; D unresolved. Germline V gene data show CDR1 as SGHRS and CDR2 as YFSETQ. The CDR3 covers 11 residues. V was trimmed by 4 bases and J by 1 base, leaving 2 bases between them. CDR3 nucleotides: TGCGCCAGCAGCCGCCAAGAGACCCAGTACTTC. Protein sequence: CASSRQETQYF.

This clone was seen only once. The genes are TRBV5-1 and TRBJ1-3; a weak D match, TRBD1 (5 bases). V was cut by 2 bases and J by 0 bases, with 21 bases left in between. CDR1 and CDR2 from the germline V gene are SGHRS and YFSETQ. The CDR3 contains 19 residues. The CDR3 loop is CASSLTVAGEGPSGNTIYF. CDR3 bases: TGCGCCAGCAGCTTAACGGTCGCCGGGGAGGGGCCCTCTGGAAACACCATATATTTT.

The J gene is TRBJ2-3, the V gene TRBV7-9, with TRBD2 identical over 9 bases. The CDR3 spans 17 residues. Germline lookup yields CDR1 SEHNR and CDR2 FQNEAQ (reference sequence). The trim removed 5 bases at V and 1 base at J, leaving 10 bases unmatched. CDR3 DNA sequence: TGTGCCAGCAGCCAAGCGGGAGGCCGGGGAGGCACAGATACGCAGTATTTT. The encoded protein is CASSQAGGRGGTDTQYF.

The chain has TRBV7-8 and TRBJ2-2; D is possibly TRBD2 (6 bases). V lost 1 base, J lost 2 bases, and 14 bases lay in between. The CDR3 sequence is 17 residues long. CDR1 and CDR2 (germline): SGHVS, FQNEAQ. For the CDR3, the DNA is TGTGCCAGCAGCTTAGAAGGATGGCGGGACAACACCGGGGAGCTGTTTTTT. It is translated as CASSLEGWRDNTGELFF.

The chain has TRBV20-1 and TRBJ2-4; 8 bases match TRBD2. V lost 7 bases and J lost 6; bases outside the gene matches: 2. Per germline, CDR1 DFQATT and CDR2 SNEGSKA (reference sequence). The CDR3 is 11 residues long. The DNA for the CDR3 is TGCAGTGTCAGCGGGAGAAACATTCAGTACTTC. The encoded protein is CSVSGRNIQYF.

This clone was detected a few times. V and J are TRBV6-5 and TRBJ1-1; D call uncertain. Looked up from germline, CDR1 is MNHEY and CDR2 is SVGAGI. V gave up 5 bases and J gave up 0 bases, with 13 bases separating them. The CDR3 has 15 amino acids. The CDR3 spells CASSVGRGLNTEAFF. In nucleotides, the CDR3 is TGTGCCAGCAGTGTTGGGAGAGGGCTGAACACTGAAGCTTTCTTT.